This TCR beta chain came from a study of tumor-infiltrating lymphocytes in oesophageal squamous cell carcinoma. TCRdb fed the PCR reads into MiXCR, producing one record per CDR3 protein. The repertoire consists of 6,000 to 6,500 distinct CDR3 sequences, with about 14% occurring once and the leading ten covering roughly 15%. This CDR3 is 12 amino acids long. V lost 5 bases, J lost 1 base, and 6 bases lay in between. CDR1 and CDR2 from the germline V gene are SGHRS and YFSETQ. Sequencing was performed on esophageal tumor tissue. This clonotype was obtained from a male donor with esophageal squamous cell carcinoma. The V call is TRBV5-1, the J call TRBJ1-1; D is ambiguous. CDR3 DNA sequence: TGCGCCAGCAGGACTCCGAACACTGAAGCTTTCTTT. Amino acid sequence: CASRTPNTEAFF.